This record concerns one T cell receptor beta chain sequence. What it binds is unknown. The data stem from a study of T cells in Graves' hyperthyroidism and ophthalmopathy. Study conclusions and caveats: Ophthalmopathy was model-predicted a median around 6.1 months pre-onset.

RNA transcripts yielded amplified TCR beta CDR3 regions. First-round RT-PCR with HTBI primers amplified the TCR CDR3 region. MiXCR, run by TCRdb on the multiplex PCR reads, gives a single entry per CDR3 protein. The sample has around 600,000 distinct CDR3 sequences; about 15% are singletons. Ophthalmopathy in the patients scored at least 3 on Clinical Activity Score and at least 4 on NOSPECS grade, lasting under 3 months. It was approximately 9.4 ml of fresh peripheral blood that supplied the PBMCs. Germline V gene data show CDR1 as MDHEN and CDR2 as SYDVKM. The V gene lost 6 bases and the J gene lost 3 bases, with 15 bases spanning the gap. The CDR3 runs to 15 residues.

The sequenced material came from blood. This clonotype was sampled from a woman aged 50 to 65 with Graves' ophthalmopathy. The V call is TRBV28, the J call TRBJ1-5, with a possible D match to TRBD1 (5 bases). This CDR3 is CASRGTDNPNQPQHF. CDR3 DNA sequence: TGTGCCAGCAGGGGGACGGACAATCCCAATCAGCCCCAGCATTTT.